Below are 10 T cell receptor beta chains sequenced from a single sample in a study of regulatory T cells in long-lasting Graves disease. Specified time point: newly diagnosed GD, antithyroid drugs for less than 3 months. Scientists built the TCR library using RNA that was extracted from PBMCs. Combining iRepertoire HTBI primers with Arm-PCR of CDR3 regions, the authors built TCR beta libraries. TCRdb re-derived calls from the multiplex PCR reads in MiXCR, one entry per CDR3 protein. The sample records 300,000 to 400,000 distinct CDR3 sequences, around 15% being singletons. The same data also contributed to another study, on T cells in Graves' hyperthyroidism and ophthalmopathy.

The sample in question was peripheral blood mononuclear cells (PBMCs), obtained at new diagnosis, from a patient treated with antithyroid drugs. Receptors were obtained from a man aged 40-55 years with Graves disease.

This clonotype was counted many times. V gene TRBV20-1 combines with J gene TRBJ2-5; D could derive from TRBD1 or TRBD2 (5 bases each). The V end was cut by 7 bases, the J end by 2 bases, with 14 bases between. This CDR3 is 13 amino acids long. Germline CDR1 and CDR2: DFQATT and SNEGSKA (reference sequence). This CDR3 reads CSGTKGRQETQYF. The CDR3 DNA sequence: TGCAGTGGGACAAAGGGACGTCAAGAGACCCAGTACTTC.

The sample holds one count of this clonotype. The rearrangement uses TRBV2 and TRBJ2-4; 8 bases line up with TRBD2. The V gene end was trimmed by 3 bases and the J gene end by 0 bases; junction bases not matched to a gene: 7. CDR1 and CDR2 (germline): SNHLY, FYNNEI. The CDR3 extends over 17 amino acids. The DNA of the CDR3 is TGTGCCAGCAGTGAGATAGCGGGGAAGCTAGCCAAAAACATTCAGTACTTC. Translated: CASSEIAGKLAKNIQYF.

The V gene is TRBV5-1, the J gene TRBJ2-6, with 7 positions matching TRBD1. V shed 4 bases, J shed 1 base, and the junction held 11 bases outside the gene matches. The CDR3 loop spans 18 amino acids. Germline CDR1 SGHRS, CDR2 YFSETQ. The CDR3 reads CASSNLGGDSSGANVLTF. For the CDR3, the DNA is TGCGCCAGCAGCAACTTAGGGGGCGACTCTTCTGGGGCCAACGTCCTGACTTTC.

This clonotype was counted only a few times. The genes are TRBV19 and TRBJ2-1; 9 bases are a match to TRBD1. V shed 9 bases and J 4 bases; nucleotides not matched to a gene: 13. Germline loops: CDR1 LNHDA, CDR2 SQIVND (reference sequence). The CDR3 is made up of 16 amino acids. The DNA for the CDR3 is TGTGCCAGCATATCGACGGGGACAGGGTCATACAATGAGCAGTTCTTC. This codes for CASISTGTGSYNEQFF.

CDR3 bases: TGTGCCAGCAGCCTGATATCGGGGAACGAGCAGTACTTC. Protein sequence: CASSLISGNEQYF. The V gene is TRBV11-2, the J gene TRBJ2-7, with D possibly matching TRBD2 (5 bases). Per germline, CDR1 SGHAT and CDR2 FQNNGV. The V end lost 5 bases, the J end lost 5 bases, and 13 bases lay between the germline ends. The CDR3 length is 13 residues.

This clonotype was counted ten times or more. The chain is built from TRBV2 and TRBJ2-5; D is uncertain. This CDR3 spans 13 amino acids. V was cut by 4 bases and J by 2 bases, with 8 bases left in between. Germline CDR1 reads SNHLY; CDR2 reads FYNNEI. CDR3 DNA: TGTGCCAGCAGTGTGGAACGACAAGAGACCCAGTACTTC. Amino acids: CASSVERQETQYF.

This sequence joins TRBV4-1 and TRBJ1-6; 7 nucleotides align to TRBD1. The CDR3 sequence is 18 residues long. Per germline, CDR1 MGHRA and CDR2 YSYEKL. Trimming at V came to 3 bases and at J to 7 bases, leaving 15 bases not matched to a gene. The CDR3 nucleotides are TGCGCCAGCAGCCATGTGAAAGTCCTGGGACAGATAAATTCACCCCTCCACTTT. This sequence encodes CASSHVKVLGQINSPLHF.

This clonotype was observed at least ten times. V usage is TRBV3-1 and J usage is TRBJ2-3, with 11 bases that match TRBD2. The CDR3 sequence is 17 residues long. With V trimmed by 4 bases and J by 3 bases, 9 bases remained unmatched. Germline CDR1 is LGHDT and CDR2 is YNNKEL (reference sequence). The CDR3 DNA follows: TGTGCCAGCAGCCGTACTACCGGGACTAGCGGAACAGATACGCAGTATTTT. Its translation: CASSRTTGTSGTDTQYF.

The gene calls are TRBV27 and TRBJ2-2, with 9 nucleotides matching TRBD1. CDR1 and CDR2 from the germline V gene are MNHEY and SMNVEV (reference sequence). Trimming took 10 bases from V and 5 from J; bases not matched to a gene: 11. This CDR3 region has 15 residues. In DNA, the CDR3 is TGTGCCACAAACTACAGGGGGCCGCCAACCGGGGAGCTGTTTTTT. This gives the protein CATNYRGPPTGELFF.

This clonotype was seen at least ten times. This chain connects TRBV20-1 to TRBJ2-3; D remains ambiguous. V was cut by 7 bases and J by 2 bases, with 13 bases left in between. Germline CDR1 is DFQATT and CDR2 is SNEGSKA (reference sequence). The CDR3 is made up of 13 amino acids. The CDR3 DNA sequence: TGCAGTGGCCGGGCCTCGCACACAGATACGCAGTATTTT. Its translation: CSGRASHTDTQYF.